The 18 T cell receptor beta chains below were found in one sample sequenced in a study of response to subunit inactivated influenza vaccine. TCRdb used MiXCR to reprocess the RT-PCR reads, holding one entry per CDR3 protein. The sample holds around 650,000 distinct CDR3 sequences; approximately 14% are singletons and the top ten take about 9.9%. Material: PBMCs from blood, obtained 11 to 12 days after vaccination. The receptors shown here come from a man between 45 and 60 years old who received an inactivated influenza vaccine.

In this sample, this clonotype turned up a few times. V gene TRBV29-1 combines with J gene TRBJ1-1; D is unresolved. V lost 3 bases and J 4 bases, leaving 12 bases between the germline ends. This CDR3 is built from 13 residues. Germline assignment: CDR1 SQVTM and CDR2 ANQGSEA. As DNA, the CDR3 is TGCAGCGTTGAGGTCGTCAGCAGCACTGAAGCTTTCTTT. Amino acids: CSVEVVSSTEAFF.

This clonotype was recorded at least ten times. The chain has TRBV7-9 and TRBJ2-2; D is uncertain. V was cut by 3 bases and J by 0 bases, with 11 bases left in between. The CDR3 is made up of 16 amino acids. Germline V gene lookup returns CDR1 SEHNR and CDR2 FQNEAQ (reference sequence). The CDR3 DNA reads TGTGCCAGCAGCTTCTTCGGTCAGTCGAACACCGGGGAGCTGTTTTTT. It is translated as CASSFFGQSNTGELFF.

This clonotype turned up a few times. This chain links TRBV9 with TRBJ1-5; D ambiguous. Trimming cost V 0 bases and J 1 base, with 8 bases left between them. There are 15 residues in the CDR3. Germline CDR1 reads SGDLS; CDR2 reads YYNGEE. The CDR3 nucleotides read TGTGCCAGCAGCGTAGCGGGAGCGAGCAATCAGCCCCAGCATTTT. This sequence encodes CASSVAGASNQPQHF. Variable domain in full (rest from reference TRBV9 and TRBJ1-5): DSGVTQTPKHLITATGQRVTLRCSPRSGDLSVYWYQQSLDQGLQFLIQYYNGEERAKGNILERFSAQQFPDLHSELNLSSLELGDSALYFCASSVAGASNQPQHFGDGTRLSIL.

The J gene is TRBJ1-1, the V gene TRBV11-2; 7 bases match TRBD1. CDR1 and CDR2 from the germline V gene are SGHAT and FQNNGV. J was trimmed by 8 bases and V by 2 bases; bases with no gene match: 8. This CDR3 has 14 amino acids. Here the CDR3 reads CASSLNRGQTEAFF. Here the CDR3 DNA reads TGTGCCAGCAGCTTAAATAGGGGACAGACCGAAGCTTTCTTT.

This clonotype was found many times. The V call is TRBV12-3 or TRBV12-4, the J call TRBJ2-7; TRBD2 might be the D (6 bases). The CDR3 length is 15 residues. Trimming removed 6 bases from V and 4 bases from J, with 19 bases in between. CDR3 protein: CASSPPGRPGYEQYF. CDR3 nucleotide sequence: TGTGCCAGCAGCCCCCCGGGGAGGCCAGGGTACGAGCAGTACTTC.

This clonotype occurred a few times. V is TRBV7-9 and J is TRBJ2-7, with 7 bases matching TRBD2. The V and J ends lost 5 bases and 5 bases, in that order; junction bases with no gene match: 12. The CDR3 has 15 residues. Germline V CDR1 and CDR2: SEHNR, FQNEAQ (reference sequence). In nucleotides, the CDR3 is TGTGCCAGCAGCCTACTAGCGACACCACCCGACGAGCAGTACTTC. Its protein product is CASSLLATPPDEQYF.

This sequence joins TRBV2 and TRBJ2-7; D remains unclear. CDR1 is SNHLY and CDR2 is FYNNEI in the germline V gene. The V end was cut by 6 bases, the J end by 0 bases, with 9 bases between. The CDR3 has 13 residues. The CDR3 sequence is CASRERSSYEQYF. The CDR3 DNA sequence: TGTGCCAGCAGGGAGCGTAGCTCCTACGAGCAGTACTTC.

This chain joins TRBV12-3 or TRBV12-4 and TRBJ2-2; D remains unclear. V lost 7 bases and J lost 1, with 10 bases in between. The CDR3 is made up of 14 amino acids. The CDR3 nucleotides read TGTGCCAGCACCGATTTCAGGAACACCGGGGAGCTGTTTTTT. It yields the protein CASTDFRNTGELFF.

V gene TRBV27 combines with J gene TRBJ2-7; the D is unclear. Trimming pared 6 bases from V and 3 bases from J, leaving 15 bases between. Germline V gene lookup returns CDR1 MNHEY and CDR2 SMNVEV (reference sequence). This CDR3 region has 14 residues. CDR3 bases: TGTGCCAGCAGCATGGACCCTACGGACTACGAGCAGTACTTC. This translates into CASSMDPTDYEQYF.

The CDR3 here is CAIQPAGNYGYTF. As DNA, the CDR3 is TGTGCCATACAACCGGCAGGGAACTATGGCTACACCTTC. This rearrangement joins TRBV10-3 to TRBJ1-2, with D perhaps matching TRBD1 (5 bases). The CDR3 loop spans 13 amino acids. V lost 9 bases, J lost 2 bases, and 13 bases lay in between. CDR1 and CDR2 (germline): ENHRY, SYGVKD.

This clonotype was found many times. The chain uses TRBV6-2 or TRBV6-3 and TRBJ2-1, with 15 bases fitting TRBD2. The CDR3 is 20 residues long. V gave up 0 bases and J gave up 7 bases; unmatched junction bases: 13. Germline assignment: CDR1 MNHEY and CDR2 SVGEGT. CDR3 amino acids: CASSYSIGLAGGPVKNEQFF. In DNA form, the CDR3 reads TGTGCCAGCAGTTACTCGATAGGACTAGCGGGAGGGCCAGTGAAAAATGAGCAGTTCTTC.

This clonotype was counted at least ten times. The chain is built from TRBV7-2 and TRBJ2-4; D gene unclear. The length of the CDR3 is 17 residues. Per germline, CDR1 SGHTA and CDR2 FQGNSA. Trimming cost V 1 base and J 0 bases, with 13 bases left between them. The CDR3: CASSLVSDTIAKNIQYF. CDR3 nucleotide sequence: TGTGCCAGCAGCTTAGTAAGCGATACCATAGCCAAAAACATTCAGTACTTC.

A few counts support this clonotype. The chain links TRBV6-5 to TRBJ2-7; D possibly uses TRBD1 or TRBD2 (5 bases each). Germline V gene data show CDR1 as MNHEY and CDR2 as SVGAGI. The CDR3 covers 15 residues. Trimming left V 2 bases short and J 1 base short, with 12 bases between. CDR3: CASSYGLGVSYEQYF. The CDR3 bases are TGTGCCAGCAGTTACGGATTGGGGGTTTCCTACGAGCAGTACTTC.

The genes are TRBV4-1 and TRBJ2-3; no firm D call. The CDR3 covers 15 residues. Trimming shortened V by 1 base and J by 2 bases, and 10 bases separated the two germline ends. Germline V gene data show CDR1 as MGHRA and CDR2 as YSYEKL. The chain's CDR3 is CASSQGGSHTDTQYF. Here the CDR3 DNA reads TGCGCCAGCAGCCAAGGAGGATCCCACACAGATACGCAGTATTTT.

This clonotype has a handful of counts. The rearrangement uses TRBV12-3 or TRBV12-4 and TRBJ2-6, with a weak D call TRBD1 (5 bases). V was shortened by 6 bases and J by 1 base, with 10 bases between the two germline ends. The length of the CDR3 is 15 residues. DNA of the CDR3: TGTGCCAGCAGATCAGGGTGGTCTGGGGCCAACGTCCTGACTTTC. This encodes CASRSGWSGANVLTF.

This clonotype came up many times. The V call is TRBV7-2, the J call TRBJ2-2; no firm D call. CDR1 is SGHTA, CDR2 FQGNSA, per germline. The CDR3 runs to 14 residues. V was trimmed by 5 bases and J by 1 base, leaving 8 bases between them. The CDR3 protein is CASSRRQNTGELFF. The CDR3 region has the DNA TGTGCCAGCAGCCGGAGACAGAACACCGGGGAGCTGTTTTTT.

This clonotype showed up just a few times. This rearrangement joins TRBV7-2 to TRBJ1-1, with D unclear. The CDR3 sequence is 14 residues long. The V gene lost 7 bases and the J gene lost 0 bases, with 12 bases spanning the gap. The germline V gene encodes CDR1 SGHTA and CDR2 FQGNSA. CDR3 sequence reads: CASTEPGMNTEAFF. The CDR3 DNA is TGTGCCAGCACCGAACCCGGAATGAACACTGAAGCTTTCTTT.

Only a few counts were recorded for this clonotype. The CDR3 DNA is TGTGCCAGCAGCTTTTTTGCGAGGGGCGCAGGCGATGGCTACACCTTC. Translation: CASSFFARGAGDGYTF. This rearrangement joins TRBV7-9 to TRBJ1-2; tentative D call: TRBD1 (5 bases). Germline values: CDR1 SEHNR, CDR2 FQNEAQ (reference sequence). The CDR3 sequence is 16 residues long. V lost 3 bases, J lost 6 bases, and 20 bases lay in between.